This T cell receptor (beta chain) was captured in a study of blood T cell repertoires in COVID-19. About the research overall: Specimens from acute and convalescent COVID-19 originated in the United States, Italy and Spain. T cells, B-cell-depleted T cells, or PBMCs provided the cDNA or gDNA that served as material.

Authors' processing steps: It was from reference gene primer amplification that nucleated cell counts were estimated. Assay used: immunoSEQ multiplex PCR; TCRdb lists only in-frame clones, some missing. The D gene and trimming were derived from the DNA, and the V and J assignments and clone size from that table. The repertoire holds 40,000 to 50,000 clones, with 70% to 90% as singletons. Germline-derived CDR1 and CDR2 are SGHNT and YYREEE (reference sequence). This CDR3 region has 17 residues. V was pared by 2 bases and J by 2 bases, with 14 bases between. This sequence originates from a man between 50 and 59 years old with active COVID-19. The V call is TRBV5-4, the J call TRBJ2-6; no firm D call. The sequenced sample was peripheral blood. The CDR3 loop is CASSFVSSKTGANVLTF. CDR3 in DNA: TGTGCCAGCAGCTTTGTTTCCAGTAAGACTGGGGCCAACGTCCTGACTTTC.